This is a list of T cell receptor beta chains from one sample in a study of T cells in Graves' hyperthyroidism and ophthalmopathy. TCRdb used MiXCR to reprocess the multiplex PCR reads, holding one entry per CDR3 protein. Of 700,000 or so distinct CDR3 sequences in the sample, about 15% were seen once. The specimen sequenced was blood. Every receptor here comes from a man aged 18-30 years with Graves' hyperthyroidism. CDR3s include the opening cysteine and the closing phenylalanine or tryptophan. The D gene is left open where the match is weak. The listing skips clone size in some rows; elsewhere it reads once, few, many or a size class.

few	.	TRBV2	TRBJ2-7	CAMAGPSSYEQYF	TGTGCCATGGCGGGACCCAGCTCCTACGAGCAGTACTTC
.	.	TRBV20-1	TRBJ2-2	CSARLQGNTGELFF	TGCAGTGCTAGGTTACAGGGAAATACCGGGGAGCTGTTTTTT
.	.	TRBV7-6	TRBJ2-5	CASSAGGVETQYF	TGTGCCAGCAGCGCCGGAGGAGTTGAGACCCAGTACTTC
.	.	TRBV6-2/TRBV6-3	TRBJ1-5	CASSPLEGHQPQHF	TGTGCCAGCAGTCCCCTCGAGGGGCACCAGCCCCAGCATTTT
many	TRBD2	TRBV29-1	TRBJ2-1	CSVEPGLAGTYNEQFF	TGCAGCGTTGAACCCGGACTAGCGGGGACCTACAATGAGCAGTTCTTC
few	.	TRBV9	TRBJ2-3	CASSVATEDTQYF	TGTGCCAGCAGCGTAGCTACAGAAGATACGCAGTATTTT
many	TRBD2	TRBV7-9	TRBJ2-3	CASSLNAGRADTQYF	TGTGCCAGCAGCTTAAATGCCGGGAGGGCAGATACGCAGTATTTT
many	TRBD1	TRBV28	TRBJ2-7	CASLSDRASSYEQYF	TGTGCCAGCCTGTCAGACAGGGCCTCCTCTTACGAGCAGTACTTC
.	.	TRBV27	TRBJ2-2	CASTLAQGHGELFF	TGTGCCAGCACCCTGGCCCAGGGCCACGGGGAGCTGTTTTTT
.	.	TRBV10-3	TRBJ1-1	CAISGDVRGTEAFF	TGTGCCATCAGTGGAGACGTCCGAGGGACTGAAGCTTTCTTT
few	TRBD1	TRBV7-9	TRBJ2-5	CASSSRGTGETQYF	TGTGCCAGCAGCTCCAGGGGGACCGGGGAGACCCAGTACTTC
few	.	TRBV5-4	TRBJ1-3	CASSYQRASGNTIYF	TGTGCCAGCAGCTACCAACGGGCGTCCGGAAACACCATATATTTT